This T cell receptor (beta chain) was recorded in a study of T cells after yellow fever vaccination. About this clonotype: Its matching antigen is unknown.

Whole-study findings and limits: The presence of abundant clonotypes contaminating from the bulk population was possible in FACS-sorted repertoires.

TCR cDNA, made by 5'RACE template switching, carried an added universal primer site and UMIs. In TCRdb, the 5' RACE reads were re-called with MiXCR into one record per CDR3 protein. The sample yields roughly 500,000 distinct CDR3 sequences, 15% to 20% seen once. The germline CDR1 and CDR2 sequences are SGHDT and YYEEEE. V lost 5 bases and J 5 bases, leaving 16 bases between the germline ends. The CDR3 loop spans 14 amino acids. This clonotype was obtained from a man aged 30-40 years who received the YFV17D yellow fever vaccine. This sample comprised PBMCs, obtained 15 days after the yellow fever booster vaccination. The chain recombines TRBV5-6 with TRBJ1-1; D is uncertain. CDR3 nucleotide sequence: TGTGCCAGCAGATTCATGCGTTATGGAACTGAAGCTTTCTTT. It codes for CASRFMRYGTEAFF.